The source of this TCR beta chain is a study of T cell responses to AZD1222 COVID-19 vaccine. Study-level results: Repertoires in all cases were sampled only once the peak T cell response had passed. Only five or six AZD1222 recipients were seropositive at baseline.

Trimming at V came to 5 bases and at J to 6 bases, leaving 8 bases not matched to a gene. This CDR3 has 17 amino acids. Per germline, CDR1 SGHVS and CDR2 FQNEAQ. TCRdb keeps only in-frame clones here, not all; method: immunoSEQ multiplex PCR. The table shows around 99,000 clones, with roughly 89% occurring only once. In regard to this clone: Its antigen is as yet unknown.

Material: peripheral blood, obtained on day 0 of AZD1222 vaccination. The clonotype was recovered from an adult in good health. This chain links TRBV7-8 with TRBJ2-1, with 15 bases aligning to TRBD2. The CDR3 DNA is TGTGCCAGCAGCCTGGGACTAGCGGGGGGCCCCGCCAATGAGCAGTTCTTC. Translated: CASSLGLAGGPANEQFF.